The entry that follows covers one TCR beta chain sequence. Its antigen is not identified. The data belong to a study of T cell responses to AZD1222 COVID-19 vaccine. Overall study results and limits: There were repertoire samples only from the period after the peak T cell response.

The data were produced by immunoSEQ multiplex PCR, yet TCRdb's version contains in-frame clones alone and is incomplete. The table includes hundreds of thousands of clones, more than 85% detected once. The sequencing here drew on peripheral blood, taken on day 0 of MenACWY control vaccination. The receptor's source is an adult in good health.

CDR3: CAWCLGARDTQYF. For the CDR3, the DNA is TGTGCCTGGTGCCTAGGGGCCCGGGATACGCAGTATTTT. This chain joins TRBV30 and TRBJ2-3, with D possibly matching TRBD1 (5 bases). Trimming shortened V by 5 bases and J by 6 bases, and 15 bases separated the two germline ends. Germline V gene sequence: CDR1 GTSNPN, CDR2 SVGIG (reference sequence). CDR3 length: 13 amino acids.